This T cell receptor beta chain was recorded in a study of T cells after yellow fever vaccination. The overall study: The authors prepared low-cell-number fractions using SMART-Seq v4 Ultra Low Input.

V was clipped by 1 base and J by 2 bases, with 19 bases between them. This CDR3 is 18 amino acids long. The V gene's germline CDR1 is LGHNA and CDR2 YSLEER. TCRdb itself ran the 5' RACE reads through MiXCR, one entry per CDR3 protein. The sample records 230,000 or so distinct CDR3 sequences, over 6.5% being singletons. Many counts were recorded for this clonotype. The sequencing here drew on CD4+ T cells sorted from PBMCs, taken on the day of the yellow fever booster vaccination. The rearrangement joins TRBV4-3 to TRBJ2-3, with unresolved D. The clonotype comes from a man aged 25-45 years who received the YFV17D yellow fever vaccine. CDR3 sequence (DNA): TGCGCCAGCAGCCAAGGGCCGGGCCCTACGTCATCCACAGATACGCAGTATTTT. Translating gives CASSQGPGPTSSTDTQYF.